This T cell receptor beta chain was captured by sequencing in a study of T cell responses to AZD1222 COVID-19 vaccine. There are 13 residues in the CDR3. Germline trimming cut 5 bases from V and 7 bases from J; bases unmatched to any gene: 6. Concerning this clone: The antigen remains unidentified.

Study results and caveats: Vaccine-associated CD4 TCRs spanned spike, dominant at 160-218 and 743-854. In the spike-specific TCR repertoire, nearly half reportedly target unmutated variant regions.

Data came from immunoSEQ multiplex PCR; TCRdb stores just in-frame clones and leaves some out. The top ten hold approximately 0.5% of the sample, which has more than 150,000 clones, approximately 86% seen once. The starting material was peripheral blood, obtained on day 0 of AZD1222 vaccination. The V call is TRBV12-3 or TRBV12-4, the J call TRBJ1-1; 8 bases agree with TRBD1. This sequence was found in an adult in good health. CDR3 protein: CASSQRQGSEAFF. The DNA for the CDR3 is TGTGCCAGCAGTCAGAGACAGGGGAGTGAAGCTTTCTTT.